One and the same sample provided the 26 T cell receptor beta chains below, sequenced in a study of blood T cell repertoires in COVID-19. Here immunoSEQ multiplex PCR was the method, and the copy in TCRdb shows in-frame clones only, minus some. Of a few hundred thousand clones listed, around four fifths are singletons. What was sequenced was PBMCs or T cells enriched from blood (not recorded which). The receptors derive from a woman between 50 and 59 years old who had recovered from COVID-19.

This chain connects TRBV19 to TRBJ2-7; TRBD2 agrees at 9 bases. Losses at the gene ends were 9 bases for V and 0 bases for J; bases not matched to a gene: 9. This CDR3 is built from 15 residues. Germline V lookup: CDR1 LNHDA, CDR2 SQIVND (reference sequence). The DNA of the CDR3 is TGTGCCAGCAAGATGCGGGGGGGGAGCTCCTACGAGCAGTACTTC. Protein: CASKMRGGSSYEQYF. The complete variable domain, with remaining parts taken from reference TRBV19 and TRBJ2-7, reads DGGITQSPKYLFRKEGQNVTLSCEQNLNHDAMYWYRQDPGQGLRLIYYSQIVNDFQKGDIAEGYSVSREKKESFPLTVTSAQKNPTAFYLCASKMRGGSSYEQYFGPGTRLTVT.

J is TRBJ2-1 and V is TRBV12-3 or TRBV12-4, with 7 bases identical to TRBD2. The CDR3 consists of 12 residues. V lost 6 bases and J lost 10; bases outside the gene matches: 6. CDR3 region: CASSATSSEQFF. CDR3 DNA sequence: TGTGCCAGCAGCGCGACTAGCAGCGAGCAGTTCTTC.

The J gene is TRBJ2-5, the V gene TRBV9; 7 bases line up with TRBD2. The germline V gene has CDR1 SGDLS and CDR2 YYNGEE. The CDR3 runs 15 residues. The V segment lost 2 bases and the J segment 2 bases; nucleotides outside the gene matches: 6. This CDR3 reads CASSVAGEGQETQYF. As DNA, the CDR3 is TGTGCCAGCAGCGTGGCGGGAGAAGGTCAAGAGACCCAGTACTTC.

This sequence joins TRBV5-4 and TRBJ1-1; D ambiguous. Germline assignment: CDR1 SGHNT and CDR2 YYREEE (reference sequence). The length of the CDR3 is 14 residues. V was shortened by 0 bases and J by 0 bases, with 6 bases between the two germline ends. Here the CDR3 DNA reads TGTGCCAGCAGCTTGGATCCGGTGAACACTGAAGCTTTCTTT. The encoded protein is CASSLDPVNTEAFF.

The chain joins TRBV27 to TRBJ2-1; weak D call: TRBD1 (6 bases). The V end was cut by 6 bases, the J end by 6 bases, with 21 bases between. Germline CDR1 and CDR2: MNHEY and SMNVEV (reference sequence). The CDR3 totals 16 residues. Written as DNA, the CDR3 is TGTGCCAGCAGCTCCCCGGCGCAGGGGTGGACCAATGAGCAGTTCTTC. This codes for CASSSPAQGWTNEQFF.

V is TRBV27 and J is TRBJ2-1; no clear D gene. V gave up 6 bases and J gave up 5 bases, with 8 bases separating them. The CDR3 consists of 12 residues. Germline V gene sequence: CDR1 MNHEY, CDR2 SMNVEV (reference sequence). CDR3 nucleotides: TGTGCCAGCAGCTATCTAGACAATGAGCAGTTCTTC. Translated, it gives CASSYLDNEQFF.

The chain couples TRBV24-1 to TRBJ2-3; 12 bases are shared with TRBD1. V lost 6 bases, J lost 1 base, and 4 bases stayed unmatched. Germline CDR1 reads KGHDR; CDR2 reads SFDVKD. CDR3 length equals 16 residues. Here the CDR3 reads CATSSGTGGGTDTQYF. CDR3 DNA: TGTGCCACCAGTTCCGGGACAGGGGGCGGCACAGATACGCAGTATTTT.

This clone was recorded once. V usage is TRBV11-1 and J usage is TRBJ2-1; 8 bases fit TRBD1. This CDR3 spans 14 amino acids. Germline CDR1 and CDR2: SGHAT and FQDESV (reference sequence). V trimming: 5 bases; J trimming: 12 bases; junction bases outside the gene matches: 12. DNA for the CDR3: TGTGCCAGCAGCCAACAAAACGGACAGGGTAGGCAGTTCTTC. Its protein product is CASSQQNGQGRQFF.

V usage is TRBV11-3 and J usage is TRBJ2-7; 10 nucleotides line up with TRBD2. The V gene end was trimmed by 4 bases and the J gene end by 2 bases; junction bases not matched to a gene: 5. Germline CDR1 is SGHNT and CDR2 is YENEEA. This CDR3 contains 15 residues. This chain's CDR3 is CASSSQAGGPYEQYF. The CDR3 DNA sequence: TGTGCCAGCAGCTCCCAAGCGGGAGGGCCCTACGAGCAGTACTTC.

V and J are TRBV4-1 and TRBJ2-3; no clear D. The V end lost 4 bases, the J end lost 2 bases, and 19 bases lay between the germline ends. The CDR3 totals 17 residues. CDR1 MGHRA and CDR2 YSYEKL come from the germline V gene. The CDR3 protein is CASSPDPSRVITDTQYF. CDR3 coding DNA: TGCGCCAGCAGCCCAGACCCGAGTCGAGTTATCACAGATACGCAGTATTTT.

As DNA, the CDR3 is TGCGCCAGCAGTGAGAGGGGGAGCGGGAGAGTGTCCGGGGAGCTGTTTTTT. Translated: CASSERGSGRVSGELFF. The rearrangement joins TRBV10-2 to TRBJ2-2, with 8 bases fitting TRBD2. Germline assignment: CDR1 WSHSY and CDR2 SAAADI. The ends lost 2 bases at V and 6 bases at J; junction bases unmatched: 11. The CDR3 totals 17 residues.

The chain uses TRBV7-8 and TRBJ1-1, with D possibly matching TRBD1 (6 bases). CDR1 is SGHVS and CDR2 is FQNEAQ in the germline V gene. V was shortened by 1 base and J by 0 bases, with 9 bases between the two germline ends. This CDR3 contains 15 residues. The CDR3 sequence: CASSLVQGMNTEAFF. In DNA form, the CDR3 reads TGTGCCAGCAGCTTAGTGCAGGGGATGAACACTGAAGCTTTCTTT.

The V call is TRBV6-5, the J call TRBJ2-5; possible D gene TRBD2, 6 bases. Germline-derived CDR1 and CDR2 are MNHEY and SVGAGI. CDR3 size: 14 residues. The V end lost 6 bases, the J end lost 7 bases, and 18 bases lay between the germline ends. DNA for the CDR3: TGTGCCAGCAGGCCGACCCCGGGGGAAGGGACCCAGTACTTC. It translates to CASRPTPGEGTQYF.

The J gene is TRBJ1-2, the V gene TRBV20-1, with TRBD1 as a possible D gene (5 bases). Trimming cost V 5 bases and J 4 bases, with 8 bases left between them. The CDR3 has 11 amino acids. Germline lookup yields CDR1 DFQATT and CDR2 SNEGSKA (reference sequence). CDR3 sequence reads: CSAPTAYGYTF. CDR3 nucleotides: TGCAGTGCTCCGACAGCCTATGGCTACACCTTC.

The chain joins TRBV18 to TRBJ2-1, with a weak D call TRBD2 (5 bases). Trimming shortened V by 3 bases and J by 2 bases, and 11 bases separated the two germline ends. Germline V gene data show CDR1 as KGHSH and CDR2 as LQKENI. This CDR3 comprises 15 residues. DNA of the CDR3: TGTGCCAGCTCACCTCCGCTAGCCGCCTACAATGAGCAGTTCTTC. Protein product: CASSPPLAAYNEQFF.

The V and J genes are TRBV6-5 and TRBJ2-3; TRBD1 might be the D (5 bases). Trimming took 2 bases from V and 2 from J, leaving 11 bases between them. CDR1 and CDR2 from the germline V gene are MNHEY and SVGAGI. The CDR3 loop spans 15 amino acids. The CDR3 reads CASSYRGKDTDTQYF. As DNA, the CDR3 is TGTGCCAGCAGTTACAGGGGAAAGGACACAGATACGCAGTATTTT.

The V call is TRBV4-1, the J call TRBJ1-5; D unresolved. CDR3 size: 16 residues. V was clipped by 0 bases and J by 6 bases, with 15 bases between them. CDR1 is MGHRA and CDR2 is YSYEKL in the germline V gene. As DNA, the CDR3 is TGCGCCAGCAGCCAAGACCACCCAGCGGCCGGTCAGCCCCAGCATTTT. This gives the protein CASSQDHPAAGQPQHF.

The gene calls are TRBV5-1 and TRBJ2-2; the match to TRBD1 covers 7 bases. The CDR3 consists of 15 residues. Germline lookup yields CDR1 SGHRS and CDR2 YFSETQ. V gave up 4 bases and J gave up 3 bases; unmatched junction bases: 6. This CDR3 reads CASSARQGYTGELFF. CDR3 nucleotide sequence: TGCGCCAGCAGCGCTCGACAGGGATACACCGGGGAGCTGTTTTTT.

V and J are TRBV6-5 and TRBJ1-6; 8 bases match TRBD1. CDR3 length: 15 amino acids. Per the germline V gene, CDR1 is MNHEY and CDR2 is SVGAGI. The ends lost 4 bases at V and 10 bases at J; junction bases unmatched: 9. The DNA for the CDR3 is TGTGCCAGCAGTTGGCTCAGGGGGCAGAGGTCACCCCTCCACTTT. This codes for CASSWLRGQRSPLHF.

The chain joins TRBV12-3 or TRBV12-4 to TRBJ1-1; D not certain. This CDR3 region has 12 residues. V dropped 6 bases and J dropped 10 bases, with 15 bases sitting between them. The CDR3 DNA reads as TGTGCCAGCAGCAGCCCTTGGGGAGGAGCTTTCTTT. This translates into CASSSPWGGAFF.

CDR3 coding DNA: TGTGCCAGCAGGCGTGGAGAGAACACTGAAGCTTTCTTT. Translation gives CASRRGENTEAFF. J is TRBJ1-1 and V is TRBV6-5; D is undetermined. CDR3 length: 13 residues. Trimming took off 6 bases at V and 1 base at J, with 9 bases between the two ends. Per the germline V gene, CDR1 is MNHEY and CDR2 is SVGAGI.

The gene calls are TRBV7-8 and TRBJ2-1; D possibly corresponds to TRBD1 (6 bases). Germline V gives CDR1 SGHVS, CDR2 FQNEAQ. The CDR3 contains 15 residues. V gave up 2 bases and J gave up 4 bases, with 12 bases separating them. Here the CDR3 DNA reads TGTGCCAGCAGCTTACAGGGGCCCGCATACAATGAGCAGTTCTTC. Its translation is CASSLQGPAYNEQFF.

The chain is built from TRBV5-1 and TRBJ1-4; perhaps TRBD1 as D (5 bases). Trimming left V 2 bases short and J 8 bases short, with 13 bases between. CDR1 is SGHRS and CDR2 is YFSETQ in the germline V gene. The CDR3 is 14 amino acids. CDR3 DNA sequence: TGCGCCAGCAGCTTTGGGACTGGAGAGGAAAAACTGTTTTTT. Translation: CASSFGTGEEKLFF.

The chain carries TRBV3-1 (or the pseudogene TRBV3-2) and TRBJ2-3; 10 bases are a match to TRBD1. The CDR3 length is 16 residues. Trimming removed 5 bases from V and 8 bases from J; junction bases left unmatched: 13. Germline assignment: CDR1 LGHDT and CDR2 YNNKEL (reference sequence). CDR3 protein: CASSDRDRGLGATQYF. In DNA, the CDR3 is TGTGCCAGCAGCGACCGGGACAGGGGATTAGGAGCTACGCAGTATTTT.

This chain uses TRBV5-6 with TRBJ1-1; D remains ambiguous. Between the trimmed V and J ends, which lost 0 bases and 1 base, there was a span of 10 bases. Germline V gene sequence: CDR1 SGHDT, CDR2 YYEEEE. CDR3 length: 15 residues. The CDR3 DNA reads as TGTGCCAGCAGCTTGGTGGGAGGCCGGAACACTGAAGCTTTCTTT. This gives the protein CASSLVGGRNTEAFF.

This clone appeared a single time. This chain uses TRBV3-1 (or the pseudogene TRBV3-2) with TRBJ2-3; D is unresolved. This CDR3 has 17 residues. Germline CDR1 is LGHDT and CDR2 is YNNKEL (reference sequence). V lost 1 base and J 0 bases, leaving 14 bases between the germline ends. CDR3 sequence (DNA): TGTGCCAGCAGCCAAGGAACTCAGGTTTCTAGCACAGATACGCAGTATTTT. This encodes CASSQGTQVSSTDTQYF.